This TCR beta chain was observed in a study of CD8+ T cells in alopecia areata. Study observations and caveats: Affected lesional scalp, above all in alopecia totalis/universalis, was more clonal than normal scalp.

RNA, once extracted, was reverse transcribed into cDNA for use as the sequencing template. Generated by immunoSEQ multiplex PCR, the TCRdb table keeps only in-frame clones and is missing some. The table records approximately 200,000 clones, 58% of them present only once. The germline V gene has CDR1 SGHRS and CDR2 YFSETQ. V lost 4 bases and J lost 0; bases outside the gene matches: 5. The CDR3 is 15 amino acids. Treatment: oral pan-JAK inhibitor, 5-10 mg twice daily. Comment on this clone: Its antigen is as yet unknown.

The TCR sequence derives from a human donor with alopecia areata. The rearrangement joins TRBV5-1 to TRBJ2-3; 7 nucleotides line up with TRBD2. The sample here was CD4+ T cells sorted from blood, taken at week 24, from a patient treated with tofacitinib. The CDR3 region is CASSTQAGSTDTQYF. The CDR3 DNA is TGCGCCAGCAGCACTCAAGCGGGGAGCACAGATACGCAGTATTTT. The entire variable domain, with the rest obtained from reference TRBV5-1 and TRBJ2-3, is as follows: KAGVTQTPRYLIKTRGQQVTLSCSPISGHRSVSWYQQTPGQGLQFLFEYFSETQRNKGNFPGRFSGRQFSNSRSEMNVSTLELGDSALYLCASSTQAGSTDTQYFGPGTRLTVL.